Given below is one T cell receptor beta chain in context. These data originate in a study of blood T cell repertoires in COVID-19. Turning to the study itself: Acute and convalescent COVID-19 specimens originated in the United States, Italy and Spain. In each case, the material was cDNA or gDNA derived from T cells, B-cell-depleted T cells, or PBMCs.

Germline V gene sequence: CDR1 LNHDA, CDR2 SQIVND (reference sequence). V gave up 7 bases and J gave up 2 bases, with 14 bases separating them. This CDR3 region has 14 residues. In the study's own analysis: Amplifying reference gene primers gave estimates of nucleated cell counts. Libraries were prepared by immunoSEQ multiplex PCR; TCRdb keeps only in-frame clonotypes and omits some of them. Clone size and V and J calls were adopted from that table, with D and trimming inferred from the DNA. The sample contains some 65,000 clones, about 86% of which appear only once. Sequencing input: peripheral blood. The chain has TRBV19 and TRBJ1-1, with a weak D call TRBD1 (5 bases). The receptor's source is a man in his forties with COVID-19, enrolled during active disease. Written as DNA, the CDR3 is TGTGCCAGTACTAACAGGAACGGAAACACTGAAGCTTTCTTT. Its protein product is CASTNRNGNTEAFF.